Listed below are T cell receptor beta chains from one sample, sequenced in a study of PD-1 blockade in classical Hodgkin lymphoma. Repertoires were generated with immunoSEQ multiplex PCR, while TCRdb's copy carries only in-frame clones and drops some. The sample holds 100,000 or so clones, about 89% seen once. The input for sequencing was peripheral blood mononuclear cells (PBMCs), taken before the second cycle of nivolumab. These receptors were obtained from a human donor with classical Hodgkin lymphoma. Each CDR3 is given with its conserved first and last residue. Each record gives: clone size, V gene, J gene, CDR3 length, CDR3 protein. Clone size, where shown, is once, few, many, or a class for clones that have expanded.

abundance: .; v_gene: TRBV27; j_gene: TRBJ1-1; len: 14; CDR3aa: CASSLLWGYTEAFF
abundance: .; v_gene: TRBV27; j_gene: TRBJ2-1; len: 12; CDR3aa: CASSFSYNEQFF
abundance: once; v_gene: TRBV7-9; j_gene: TRBJ1-1; len: 13; CDR3aa: CASSRSGNTEAFF
abundance: once; v_gene: TRBV29-1; j_gene: TRBJ2-7; len: 14; CDR3aa: CSVADRTFSYEQYF
abundance: .; v_gene: TRBV5-5; j_gene: TRBJ1-2; len: 16; CDR3aa: CASSPGTGDPLYGYTF
abundance: .; v_gene: TRBV11-2; j_gene: TRBJ1-2; len: 17; CDR3aa: CASSAWVGTASNYGYTF
abundance: .; v_gene: TRBV5-1; j_gene: TRBJ2-3; len: 11; CDR3aa: CASSKGQGEYF
abundance: .; v_gene: TRBV6-6; j_gene: TRBJ2-3; len: 14; CDR3aa: CASSYSVSTDTQYF
abundance: .; v_gene: TRBV6-6; j_gene: TRBJ1-2; len: 15; CDR3aa: CASSYSSGPPYGYTF
abundance: .; v_gene: TRBV6-5; j_gene: TRBJ1-5; len: 14; CDR3aa: CASSYFSSNQPQHF
abundance: .; v_gene: TRBV6-6; j_gene: TRBJ2-7; len: 11; CDR3aa: CASSEGYEQYF
abundance: .; v_gene: TRBV7-8; j_gene: TRBJ2-7; len: 16; CDR3aa: CASSLNPGTGSYEQYF
abundance: .; v_gene: TRBV27; j_gene: TRBJ1-1; len: 12; CDR3aa: CASRGHWGVGFF
abundance: .; v_gene: TRBV28; j_gene: TRBJ1-5; len: 12; CDR3aa: CASSLGNQPQHF
abundance: .; v_gene: TRBV19; j_gene: TRBJ1-1; len: 15; CDR3aa: CASSIIGTPNTEAFF
abundance: .; v_gene: TRBV6-1; j_gene: TRBJ2-2; len: 11; CDR3aa: CASSETGELFF
abundance: .; v_gene: TRBV11-1; j_gene: TRBJ1-6; len: 15; CDR3aa: CASSLGQTYNSPLHF
abundance: .; v_gene: TRBV29-1; j_gene: TRBJ1-1; len: 16; CDR3aa: CSVEWGIGRDNTEAFF
abundance: .; v_gene: TRBV2; j_gene: TRBJ1-2; len: 13; CDR3aa: CASSDFVGGQETF
abundance: .; v_gene: TRBV5-1; j_gene: TRBJ1-1; len: 14; CDR3aa: CASSLGQANTEAFF
abundance: .; v_gene: TRBV30; j_gene: TRBJ2-1; len: 14; CDR3aa: CASHGQGNYNEQFF
abundance: few; v_gene: TRBV29-1; j_gene: TRBJ2-4; len: 10; CDR3aa: CSVGENIQYF
abundance: .; v_gene: TRBV7-8; j_gene: TRBJ2-5; len: 13; CDR3aa: CASSPVGQGAQYF
abundance: .; v_gene: TRBV28; j_gene: TRBJ1-5; len: 16; CDR3aa: CASSLYGGLGIQPQHF
abundance: .; v_gene: TRBV9; j_gene: TRBJ2-7; len: 16; CDR3aa: CASSVDDYKPAYEQYF
abundance: .; v_gene: TRBV7-3; j_gene: TRBJ2-7; len: 13; CDR3aa: CASSHTADYEQYF
abundance: .; v_gene: TRBV21-1; j_gene: TRBJ2-3; len: 16; CDR3aa: CASSAFLAGGDDTQYF
abundance: .; v_gene: TRBV2; j_gene: TRBJ2-7; len: 15; CDR3aa: CARDDTGTGGSEQYF
abundance: .; v_gene: TRBV19; j_gene: TRBJ2-2; len: 15; CDR3aa: CASSPWGGTTGELFF
abundance: .; v_gene: TRBV5-4; j_gene: TRBJ1-1; len: 14; CDR3aa: CASSLDGLHTEAFF
abundance: .; v_gene: TRBV7-2; j_gene: TRBJ1-4; len: 14; CDR3aa: CASSFLQGGEKLFF
abundance: .; v_gene: TRBV19; j_gene: TRBJ2-7; len: 16; CDR3aa: CASSIGGVDRGYEQYF
abundance: once; v_gene: TRBV7-2; j_gene: TRBJ2-3; len: 17; CDR3aa: CASSFWGGPPSTDTQYF
abundance: .; v_gene: TRBV12-5; j_gene: TRBJ2-1; len: 16; CDR3aa: CASGLVIAGGYNEQFF
abundance: .; v_gene: TRBV27; j_gene: TRBJ2-2; len: 14; CDR3aa: CASSWGQDTGELFF
abundance: .; v_gene: TRBV5-8; j_gene: TRBJ2-3; len: 16; CDR3aa: CASSLGYRGGTDTQYF
abundance: .; v_gene: TRBV5-6; j_gene: TRBJ2-7; len: 14; CDR3aa: CASSLVGQNYEQYF
abundance: .; v_gene: TRBV29-1; j_gene: TRBJ1-5; len: 12; CDR3aa: CSVSFSNQPQHF
abundance: .; v_gene: TRBV10-3; j_gene: TRBJ2-5; len: 14; CDR3aa: CAISDPGQAETQYF
abundance: .; v_gene: TRBV2; j_gene: TRBJ2-1; len: 14; CDR3aa: CAVDRDNSYNEQFF
abundance: .; v_gene: TRBV6-4; j_gene: TRBJ2-2; len: 15; CDR3aa: CASSDSGTNTGELFF
abundance: .; v_gene: TRBV7-3; j_gene: TRBJ1-6; len: 16; CDR3aa: CASSYQKPGLNSPLHF
abundance: .; v_gene: TRBV7-9; j_gene: TRBJ2-3; len: 14; CDR3aa: CASSRTATTDTQYF
abundance: .; v_gene: TRBV5-1; j_gene: TRBJ2-5; len: 15; CDR3aa: CASSSFGGGSETQYF
abundance: .; v_gene: TRBV18; j_gene: TRBJ2-7; len: 17; CDR3aa: CASSQGPSTAGFYEQYF
abundance: .; v_gene: TRBV10-2; j_gene: TRBJ1-3; len: 13; CDR3aa: CASSEDTGNTIYF
abundance: .; v_gene: TRBV4-3; j_gene: TRBJ1-1; len: 15; CDR3aa: CASSQDGWAYTEAFF
abundance: .; v_gene: TRBV4-2; j_gene: TRBJ1-5; len: 13; CDR3aa: CASSWGSNQPQHF
abundance: .; v_gene: TRBV5-1; j_gene: TRBJ2-7; len: 16; CDR3aa: CASRHGWPQRAYEQYF
abundance: .; v_gene: TRBV30; j_gene: TRBJ2-7; len: 13; CDR3aa: CAWNLQGGNEQYF
abundance: .; v_gene: TRBV7-9; j_gene: TRBJ2-4; len: 13; CDR3aa: CASIQGTQNIQYF
abundance: once; v_gene: TRBV11-2; j_gene: TRBJ2-7; len: 17; CDR3aa: CASSALIAGSSSYEQYF